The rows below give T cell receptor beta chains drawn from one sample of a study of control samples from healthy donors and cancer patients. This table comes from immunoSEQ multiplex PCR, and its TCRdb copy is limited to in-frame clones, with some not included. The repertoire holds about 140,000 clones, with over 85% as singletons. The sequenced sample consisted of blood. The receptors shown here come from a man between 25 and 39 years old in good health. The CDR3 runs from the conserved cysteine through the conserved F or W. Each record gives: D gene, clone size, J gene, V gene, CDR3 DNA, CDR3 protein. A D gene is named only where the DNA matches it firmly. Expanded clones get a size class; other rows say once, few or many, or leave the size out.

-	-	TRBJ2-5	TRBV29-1	TGCAGCGTTAAACAGGGACACCAAGAGACCCAGTACTTC	CSVKQGHQETQYF
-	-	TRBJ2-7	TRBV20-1	TGCAGTGCTAGTCCAACGAGGCTAACCTACGAGCAGTACTTC	CSASPTRLTYEQYF
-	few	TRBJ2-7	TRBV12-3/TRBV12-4	TGTGCCAGCAGTTTAGGGGGTACCGAGCAGTACTTC	CASSLGGTEQYF
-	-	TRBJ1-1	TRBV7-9	TGTGCCAGCAGCTTGGTTTCTGGCAGGAGCACTGAAGCTTTCTTT	CASSLVSGRSTEAFF
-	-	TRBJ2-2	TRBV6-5	TGTGCCAGCAGTAAGACTAGGACCGGGGAGCTGTTTTTT	CASSKTRTGELFF
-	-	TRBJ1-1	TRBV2	TGTGCCAGCAGTCGGGACGGGGACACTGAAGCTTTCTTT	CASSRDGDTEAFF
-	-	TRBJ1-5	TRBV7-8	TGTGCCAGCAGCCAATACCTTGGGCAGCCCCAGCATTTT	CASSQYLGQPQHF
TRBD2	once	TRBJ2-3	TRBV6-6	TGTGCCAGCAAGGCGGGAGGGAGCACAGATACGCAGTATTTT	CASKAGGSTDTQYF
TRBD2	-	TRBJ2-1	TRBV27	TGTGCCAGCAGTTTACTAGCGGGAGTAAATGAGCAGTTCTTC	CASSLLAGVNEQFF
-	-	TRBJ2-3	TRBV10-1	TGCGCCAGAAATTTAGCGGACACTTTCACAGATACGCAGTATTTT	CARNLADTFTDTQYF
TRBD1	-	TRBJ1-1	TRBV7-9	TGTGCCAGCAGCTTGGGACAGTTGAACACTGAAGCTTTCTTT	CASSLGQLNTEAFF
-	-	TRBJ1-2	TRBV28	TGTGCCAGCAGCCCCGTGATAGGAAACTATGGCTACACCTTC	CASSPVIGNYGYTF
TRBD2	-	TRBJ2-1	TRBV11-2	TGTGCCAGCAGCTTAACGTGGACTAGCGGGGCCATGGGGGGGCAGTTCTTC	CASSLTWTSGAMGGQFF
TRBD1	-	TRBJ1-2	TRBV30	TGTGCCTGGAGGCCCCAGGGGGCTTTGGGGGGCTACACCTTC	CAWRPQGALGGYTF
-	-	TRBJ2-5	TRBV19	TGTGCCAGTAGTATCCCCGGACGGGTCCAAGAGACCCAGTACTTC	CASSIPGRVQETQYF
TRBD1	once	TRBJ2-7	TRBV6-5	TGTGCCAGCAAACACAGGGGAACCTACGAGCAGTACTTC	CASKHRGTYEQYF
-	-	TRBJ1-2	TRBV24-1	TGTGCCACAGAAGCCGAGGACAGTCCCTATGGCTACACCTTC	CATEAEDSPYGYTF
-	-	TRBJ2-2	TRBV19	TGTGCCAGGAGTTCCAACGGGGGTTTCGTCAACGGGGAGCTGTTTTTT	CARSSNGGFVNGELFF
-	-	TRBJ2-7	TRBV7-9	TGTGCCAGCAGCCCGAACAGGCGGACCTTGGGAGAGCAGTACTTC	CASSPNRRTLGEQYF
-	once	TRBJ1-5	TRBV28	TGTGCCAGCAGTTTTGGGGGGGGCGGCAATCAGCCCCAGCATTTT	CASSFGGGGNQPQHF
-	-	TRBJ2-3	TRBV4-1	TGCGCCAGCAGCCAAGTCCCCCGCGATACGCAGTATTTT	CASSQVPRDTQYF
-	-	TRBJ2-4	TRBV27	TGTGCCAGCAGTTTCGCGTTCCGGGGTTCCAAAAACATTCAGTACTTC	CASSFAFRGSKNIQYF
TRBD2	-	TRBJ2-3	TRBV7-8	TGTGCCAGCAGCGCCTGGACTAGCGGGAGTACAGATACGCAGTATTTT	CASSAWTSGSTDTQYF
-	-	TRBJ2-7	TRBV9	TGTGCCAGCAGCGTAGAAGGTAGCGGATACGAGCAGTACTTC	CASSVEGSGYEQYF
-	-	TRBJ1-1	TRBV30	TGTGCCTGGAGACATAAATCCCGTGCCAGGGGGAACACTGAAGCTTTCTTT	CAWRHKSRARGNTEAFF
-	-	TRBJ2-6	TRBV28	TGTGCCAGCAGTTTAAAGCAGTCTGGGGCCAACGTCCTGACTTTC	CASSLKQSGANVLTF
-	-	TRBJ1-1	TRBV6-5	TGTGCCAGCAGTTTGGGAGCGAACACTGAAGCTTTCTTT	CASSLGANTEAFF
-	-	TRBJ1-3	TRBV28	TGTGCCAGCAGCCCCAATCCGGGGGGCGATGGAAACACCATATATTTT	CASSPNPGGDGNTIYF
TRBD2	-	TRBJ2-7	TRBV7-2	TGTGCCAGCAGCTTAGGGTCGGCGGGAGGCGGGTACGAGCAGTACTTC	CASSLGSAGGGYEQYF
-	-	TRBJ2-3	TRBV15	TGTGCCACCAGCAGAGGGGCGGAAGATACGCAGTATTTT	CATSRGAEDTQYF
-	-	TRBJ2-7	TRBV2	TGTGCCTCTAGGGCGAGGGGACAATCGATATCCTACGAGCAGTACTTC	CASRARGQSISYEQYF